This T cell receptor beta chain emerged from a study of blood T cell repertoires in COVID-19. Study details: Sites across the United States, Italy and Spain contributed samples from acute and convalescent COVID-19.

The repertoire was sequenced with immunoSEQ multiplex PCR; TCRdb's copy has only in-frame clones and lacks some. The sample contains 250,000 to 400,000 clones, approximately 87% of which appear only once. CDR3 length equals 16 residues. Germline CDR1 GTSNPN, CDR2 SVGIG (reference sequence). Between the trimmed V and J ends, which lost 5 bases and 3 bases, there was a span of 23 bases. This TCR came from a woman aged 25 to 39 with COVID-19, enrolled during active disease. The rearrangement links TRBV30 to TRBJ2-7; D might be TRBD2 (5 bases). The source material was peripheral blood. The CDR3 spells CAWLREGASLVYEQYF. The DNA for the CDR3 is TGTGCCTGGTTGAGAGAGGGCGCCTCGCTGGTCTACGAGCAGTACTTC.